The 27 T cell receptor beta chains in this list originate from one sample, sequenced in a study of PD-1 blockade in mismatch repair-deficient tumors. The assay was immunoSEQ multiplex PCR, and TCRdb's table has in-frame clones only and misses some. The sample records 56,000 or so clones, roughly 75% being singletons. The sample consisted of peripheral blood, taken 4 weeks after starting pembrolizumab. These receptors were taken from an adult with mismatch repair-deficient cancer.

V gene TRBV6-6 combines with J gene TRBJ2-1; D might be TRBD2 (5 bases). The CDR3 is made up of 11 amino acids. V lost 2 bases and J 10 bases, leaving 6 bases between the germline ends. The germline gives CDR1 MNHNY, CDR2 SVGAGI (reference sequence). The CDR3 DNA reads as TGTGCCAGCAGTTACGAGCGGGAGCAGTTCTTC. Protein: CASSYEREQFF.

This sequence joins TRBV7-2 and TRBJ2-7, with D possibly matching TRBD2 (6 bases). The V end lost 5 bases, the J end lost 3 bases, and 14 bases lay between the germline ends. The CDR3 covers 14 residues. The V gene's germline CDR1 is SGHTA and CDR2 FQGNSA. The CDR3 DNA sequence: TGTGCCAGCAGCCGACTAGGAAGGGGCTACGAGCAGTACTTC. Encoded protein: CASSRLGRGYEQYF.

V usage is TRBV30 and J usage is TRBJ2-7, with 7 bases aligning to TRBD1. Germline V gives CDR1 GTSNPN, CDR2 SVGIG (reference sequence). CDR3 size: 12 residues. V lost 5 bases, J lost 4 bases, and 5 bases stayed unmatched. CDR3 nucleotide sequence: TGTGCCTGGTATAAGGGGGCTTACGAGCAGTACTTC. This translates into CAWYKGAYEQYF.

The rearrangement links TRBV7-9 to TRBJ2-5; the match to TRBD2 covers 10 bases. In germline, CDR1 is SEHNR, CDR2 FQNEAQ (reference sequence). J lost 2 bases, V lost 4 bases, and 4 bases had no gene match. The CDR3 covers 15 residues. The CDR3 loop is CASSSSGRRQETQYF. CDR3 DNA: TGTGCCAGCAGCTCTAGCGGGAGAAGGCAAGAGACCCAGTACTTC.

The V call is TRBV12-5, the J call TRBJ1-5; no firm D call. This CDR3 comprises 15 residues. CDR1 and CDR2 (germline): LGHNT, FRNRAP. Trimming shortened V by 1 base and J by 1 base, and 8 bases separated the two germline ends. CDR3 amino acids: CASGLGLGSNQPQHF. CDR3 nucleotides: TGTGCTAGTGGTTTGGGCCTTGGGAGCAATCAGCCCCAGCATTTT.

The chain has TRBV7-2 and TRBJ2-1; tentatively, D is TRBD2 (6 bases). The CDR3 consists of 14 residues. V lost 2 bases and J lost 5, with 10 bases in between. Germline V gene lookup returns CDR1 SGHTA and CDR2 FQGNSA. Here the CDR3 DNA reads TGTGCCAGCAGCTTAAATAGCGGAGACAATGAGCAGTTCTTC. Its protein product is CASSLNSGDNEQFF.

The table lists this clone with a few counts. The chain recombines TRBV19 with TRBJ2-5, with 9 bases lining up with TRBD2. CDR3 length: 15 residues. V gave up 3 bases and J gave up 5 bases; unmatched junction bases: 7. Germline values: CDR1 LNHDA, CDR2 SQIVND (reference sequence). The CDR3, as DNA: TGTGCCAGTAGTATCATGCGGGAGGGCCGGGAGACCCAGTACTTC. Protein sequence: CASSIMREGRETQYF.

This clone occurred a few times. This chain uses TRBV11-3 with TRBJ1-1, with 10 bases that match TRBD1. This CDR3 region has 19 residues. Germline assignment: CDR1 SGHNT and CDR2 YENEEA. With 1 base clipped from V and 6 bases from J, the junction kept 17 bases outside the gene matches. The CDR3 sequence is CASSLVLGQGILFLAEAFF. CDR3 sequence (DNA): TGTGCCAGCAGCTTAGTATTGGGACAGGGGATTTTGTTTTTGGCTGAAGCTTTCTTT.

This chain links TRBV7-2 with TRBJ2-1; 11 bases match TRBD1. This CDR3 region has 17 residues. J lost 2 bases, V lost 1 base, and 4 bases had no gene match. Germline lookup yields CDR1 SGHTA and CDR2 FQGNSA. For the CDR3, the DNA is TGTGCCAGCAGCTTAGGGACAGGGGGCGAGGCCTACAATGAGCAGTTCTTC. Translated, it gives CASSLGTGGEAYNEQFF.

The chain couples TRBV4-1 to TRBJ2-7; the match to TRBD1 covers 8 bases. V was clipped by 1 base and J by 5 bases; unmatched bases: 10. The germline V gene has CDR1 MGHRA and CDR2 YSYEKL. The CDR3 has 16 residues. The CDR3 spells CASSQARDRKPDEQYF. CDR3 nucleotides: TGCGCCAGCAGCCAAGCCCGGGACAGGAAACCGGACGAGCAGTACTTC.

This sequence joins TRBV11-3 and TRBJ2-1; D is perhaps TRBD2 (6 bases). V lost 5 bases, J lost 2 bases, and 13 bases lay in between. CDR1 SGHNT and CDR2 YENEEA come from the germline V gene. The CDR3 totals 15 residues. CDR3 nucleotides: TGTGCCAGCAGCCTGGAAGCGGGTCCCTACAATGAGCAGTTCTTC. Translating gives CASSLEAGPYNEQFF.

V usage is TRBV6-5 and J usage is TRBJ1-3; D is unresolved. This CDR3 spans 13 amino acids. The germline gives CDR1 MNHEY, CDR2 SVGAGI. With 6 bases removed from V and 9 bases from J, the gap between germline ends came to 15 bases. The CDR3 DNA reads TGTGCCAGCAGCCCTTCGACATGGAGCACCATATATTTT. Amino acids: CASSPSTWSTIYF.

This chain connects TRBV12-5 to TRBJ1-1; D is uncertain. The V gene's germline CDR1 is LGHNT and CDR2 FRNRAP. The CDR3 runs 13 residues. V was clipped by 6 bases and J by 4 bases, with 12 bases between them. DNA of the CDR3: TGTGCTAGTGGCCCCCGGGGAGCCACTGAAGCTTTCTTT. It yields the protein CASGPRGATEAFF.

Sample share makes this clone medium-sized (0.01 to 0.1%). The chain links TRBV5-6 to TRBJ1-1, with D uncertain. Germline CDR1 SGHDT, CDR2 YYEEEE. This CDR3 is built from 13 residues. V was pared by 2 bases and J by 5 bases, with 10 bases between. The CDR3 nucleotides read TGTGCCAGCAGCTTCGAGGGATGGACTGAAGCTTTCTTT. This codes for CASSFEGWTEAFF.

The CDR3 protein is CASSLEQFYEQYF. Here the CDR3 DNA reads TGCGCCAGCAGCTTGGAACAGTTCTACGAGCAGTACTTC. The rearrangement uses TRBV5-1 and TRBJ2-7; no firm D call. This CDR3 contains 13 residues. V lost 0 bases, J lost 3 bases, and 7 bases lay in between. Germline values: CDR1 SGHRS, CDR2 YFSETQ. Supplemented by reference TRBV5-1 and TRBJ2-7, the full variable domain reads KAGVTQTPRYLIKTRGQQVTLSCSPISGHRSVSWYQQTPGQGLQFLFEYFSETQRNKGNFPGRFSGRQFSNSRSEMNVSTLELGDSALYLCASSLEQFYEQYFGPGTRLTVT.

CDR3 sequence reads: CASSLLTGTGRDEQYF. Written as DNA, the CDR3 is TGTGCCAGCAGCCTTCTTACCGGGACAGGGAGGGACGAGCAGTACTTC. The chain uses TRBV5-6 and TRBJ2-7; the match to TRBD1 covers 9 bases. Germline CDR1 and CDR2: SGHDT and YYEEEE. CDR3 size: 16 residues. J was trimmed by 5 bases and V by 4 bases; bases with no gene match: 13.

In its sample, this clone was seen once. CDR3 amino acids: CASSQAPGFLPYEQYF. In DNA, the CDR3 is TGTGCCAGCAGCCAAGCGCCGGGGTTTCTCCCCTACGAGCAGTACTTC. The rearrangement joins TRBV14 to TRBJ2-7; the D gene is possibly TRBD2 (5 bases). CDR1 SGHDN and CDR2 FVKESK come from the germline V gene. The CDR3 runs to 16 residues. The V end was cut by 1 base, the J end by 2 bases, with 15 bases between.

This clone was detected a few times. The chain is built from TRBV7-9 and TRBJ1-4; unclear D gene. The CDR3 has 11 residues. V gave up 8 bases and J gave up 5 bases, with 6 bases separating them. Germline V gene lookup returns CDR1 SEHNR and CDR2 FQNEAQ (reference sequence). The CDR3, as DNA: TGTGCCAGCTCCAGGAATGAAAAACTGTTTTTT. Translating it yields CASSRNEKLFF.

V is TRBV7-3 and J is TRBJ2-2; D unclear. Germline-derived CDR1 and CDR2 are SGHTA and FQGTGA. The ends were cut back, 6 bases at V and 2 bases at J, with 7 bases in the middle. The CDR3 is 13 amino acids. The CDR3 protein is CASSNLNTGELFF. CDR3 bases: TGTGCCAGCAGTAATCTAAACACCGGGGAGCTGTTTTTT.

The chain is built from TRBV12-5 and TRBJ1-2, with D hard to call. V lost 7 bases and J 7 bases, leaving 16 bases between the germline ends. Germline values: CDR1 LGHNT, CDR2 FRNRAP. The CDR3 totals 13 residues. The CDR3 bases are TGTGCTAGTGCCGCGGACCCGCAGGTTGGCTACACCTTC. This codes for CASAADPQVGYTF.

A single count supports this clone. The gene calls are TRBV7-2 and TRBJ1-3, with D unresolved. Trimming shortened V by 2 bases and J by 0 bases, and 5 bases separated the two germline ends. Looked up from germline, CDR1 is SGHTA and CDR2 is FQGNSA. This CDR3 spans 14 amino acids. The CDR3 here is CASSLLGSGNTIYF. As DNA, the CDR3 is TGTGCCAGCAGCTTATTGGGCTCTGGAAACACCATATATTTT.

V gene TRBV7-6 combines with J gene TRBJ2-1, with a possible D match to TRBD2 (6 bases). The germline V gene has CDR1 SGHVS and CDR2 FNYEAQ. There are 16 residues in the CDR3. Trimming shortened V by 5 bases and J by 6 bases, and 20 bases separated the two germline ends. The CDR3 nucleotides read TGTGCCAGCAGCCCCCGTTGGGGAGGCCGCCTCAATGAGCAGTTCTTC. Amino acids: CASSPRWGGRLNEQFF.

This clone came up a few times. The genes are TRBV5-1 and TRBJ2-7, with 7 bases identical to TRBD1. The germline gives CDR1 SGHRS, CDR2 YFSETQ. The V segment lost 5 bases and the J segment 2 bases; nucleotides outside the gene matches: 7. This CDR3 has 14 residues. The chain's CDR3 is CASSYRDSPYEQYF. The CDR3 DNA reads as TGCGCCAGCAGTTACCGGGACAGCCCCTACGAGCAGTACTTC.

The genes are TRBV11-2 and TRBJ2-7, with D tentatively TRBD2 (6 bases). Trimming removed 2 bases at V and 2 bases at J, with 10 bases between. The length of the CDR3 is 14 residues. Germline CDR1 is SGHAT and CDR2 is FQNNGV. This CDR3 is CASSLSGLAYEQYF. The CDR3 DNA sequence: TGTGCCAGCAGCTTATCGGGACTTGCCTACGAGCAGTACTTC.

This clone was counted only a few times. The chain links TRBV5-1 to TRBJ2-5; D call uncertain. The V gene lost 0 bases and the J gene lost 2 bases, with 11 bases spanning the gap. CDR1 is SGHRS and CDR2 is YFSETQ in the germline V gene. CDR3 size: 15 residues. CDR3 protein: CASSLGVKPQETQYF. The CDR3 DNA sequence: TGCGCCAGCAGCTTGGGGGTCAAGCCACAAGAGACCCAGTACTTC. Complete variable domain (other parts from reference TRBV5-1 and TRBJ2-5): KAGVTQTPRYLIKTRGQQVTLSCSPISGHRSVSWYQQTPGQGLQFLFEYFSETQRNKGNFPGRFSGRQFSNSRSEMNVSTLELGDSALYLCASSLGVKPQETQYFGPGTRLLVL.

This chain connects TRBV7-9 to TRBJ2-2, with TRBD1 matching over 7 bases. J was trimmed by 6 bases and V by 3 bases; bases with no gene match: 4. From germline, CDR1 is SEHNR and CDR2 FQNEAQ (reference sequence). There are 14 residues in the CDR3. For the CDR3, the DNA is TGTGCCAGCAGCTTGATGCAGGGGGCCGGGGAGCTGTTTTTT. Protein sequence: CASSLMQGAGELFF.

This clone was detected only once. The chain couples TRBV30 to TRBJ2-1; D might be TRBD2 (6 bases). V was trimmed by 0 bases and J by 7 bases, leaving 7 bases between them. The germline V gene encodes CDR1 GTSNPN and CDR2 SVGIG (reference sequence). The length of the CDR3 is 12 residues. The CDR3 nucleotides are TGTGCCTGGAGTGTAGGGAGGAATGAGCAGTTCTTC. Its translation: CAWSVGRNEQFF. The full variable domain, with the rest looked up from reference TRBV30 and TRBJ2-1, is SQTIHQWPATLVQPVGSPLSLECTVEGTSNPNLYWYRQAAGRGLQLLFYSVGIGQISSEVPQNLSASRPQDRQFILSSKKLLLSDSGFYLCAWSVGRNEQFFGPGTRLTVL.